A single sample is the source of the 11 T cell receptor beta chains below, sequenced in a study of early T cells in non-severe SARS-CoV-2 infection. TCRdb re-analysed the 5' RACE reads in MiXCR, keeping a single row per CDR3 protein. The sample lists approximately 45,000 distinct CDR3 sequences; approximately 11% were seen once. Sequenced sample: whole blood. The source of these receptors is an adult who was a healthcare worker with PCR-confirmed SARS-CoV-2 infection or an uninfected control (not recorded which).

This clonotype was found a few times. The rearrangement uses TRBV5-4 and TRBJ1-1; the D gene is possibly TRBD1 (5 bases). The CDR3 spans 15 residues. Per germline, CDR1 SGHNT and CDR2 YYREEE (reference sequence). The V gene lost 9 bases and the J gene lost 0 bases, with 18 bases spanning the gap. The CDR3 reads CATAKGMGMNTEAFF. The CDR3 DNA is TGTGCCACCGCGAAGGGGATGGGGATGAACACTGAAGCTTTCTTT. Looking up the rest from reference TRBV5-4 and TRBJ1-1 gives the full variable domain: ETGVTQSPTHLIKTRGQQVTLRCSSQSGHNTVSWYQQALGQGPQFIFQYYREEENGRGNFPPRFSGLQFPNYSSELNVNALELDDSALYLCATAKGMGMNTEAFFGQGTRLTVV.

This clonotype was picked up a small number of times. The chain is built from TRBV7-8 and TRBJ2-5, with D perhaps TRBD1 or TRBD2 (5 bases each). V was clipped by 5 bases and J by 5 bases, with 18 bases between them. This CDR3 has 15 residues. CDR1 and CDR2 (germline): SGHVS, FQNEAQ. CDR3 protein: CASSPRDLEGETQYF. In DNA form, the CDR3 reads TGTGCCAGCAGCCCCCGGGACCTAGAGGGGGAGACCCAGTACTTC.

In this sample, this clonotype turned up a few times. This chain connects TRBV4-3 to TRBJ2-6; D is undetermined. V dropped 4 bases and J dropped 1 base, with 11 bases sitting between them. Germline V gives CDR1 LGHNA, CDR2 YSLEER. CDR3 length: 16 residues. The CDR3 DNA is TGCGCCAGCAGCCGCCAAAGTGGGTCTGGGGCCAACGTCCTGACTTTC. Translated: CASSRQSGSGANVLTF.

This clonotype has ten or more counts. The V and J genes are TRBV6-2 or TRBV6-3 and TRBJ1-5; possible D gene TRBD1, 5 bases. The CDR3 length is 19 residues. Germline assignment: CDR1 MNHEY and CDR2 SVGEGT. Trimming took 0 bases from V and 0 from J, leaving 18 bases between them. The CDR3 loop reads CASSYSSGQRLYSNQPQHF. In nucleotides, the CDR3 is TGTGCCAGCAGTTACTCTAGCGGACAAAGACTTTATAGCAATCAGCCCCAGCATTTT.

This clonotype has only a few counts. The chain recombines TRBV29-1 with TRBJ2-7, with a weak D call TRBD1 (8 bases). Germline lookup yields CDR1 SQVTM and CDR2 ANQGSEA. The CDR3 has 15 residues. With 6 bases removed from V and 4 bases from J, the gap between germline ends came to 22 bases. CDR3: CSVEGGQGATYEQYF. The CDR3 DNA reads TGCAGCGTGGAGGGAGGGCAGGGGGCTACGTACGAGCAGTACTTC.

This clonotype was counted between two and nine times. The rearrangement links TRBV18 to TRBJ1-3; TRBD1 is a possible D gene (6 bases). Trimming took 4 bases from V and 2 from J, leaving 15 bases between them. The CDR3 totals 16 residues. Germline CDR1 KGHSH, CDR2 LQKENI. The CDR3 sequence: CASSQPGAKAGNTIYF. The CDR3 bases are TGTGCCAGCTCACAACCGGGGGCTAAAGCTGGAAACACCATATATTTT.

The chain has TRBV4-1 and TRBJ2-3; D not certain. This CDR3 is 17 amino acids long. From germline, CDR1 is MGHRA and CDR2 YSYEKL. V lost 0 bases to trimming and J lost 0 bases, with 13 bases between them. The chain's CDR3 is CASSQDPHPSSTDTQYF. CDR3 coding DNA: TGCGCCAGCAGCCAAGATCCACACCCATCCAGCACAGATACGCAGTATTTT.

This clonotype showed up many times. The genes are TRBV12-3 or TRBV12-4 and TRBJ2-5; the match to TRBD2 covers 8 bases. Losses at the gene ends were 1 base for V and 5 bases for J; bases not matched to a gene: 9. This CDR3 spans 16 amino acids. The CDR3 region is CASSLGGTSVSETQYF. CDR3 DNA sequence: TGTGCCAGCAGTTTAGGGGGGACTAGTGTCTCGGAGACCCAGTACTTC.

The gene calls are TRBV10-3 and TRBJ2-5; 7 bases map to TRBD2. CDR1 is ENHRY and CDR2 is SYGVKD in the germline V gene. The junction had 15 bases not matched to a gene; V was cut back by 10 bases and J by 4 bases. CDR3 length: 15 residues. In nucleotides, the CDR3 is TGTGCCACGAAGACTTTTAGTGGGGGGGGAGAGACCCAGTACTTC. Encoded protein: CATKTFSGGGETQYF.

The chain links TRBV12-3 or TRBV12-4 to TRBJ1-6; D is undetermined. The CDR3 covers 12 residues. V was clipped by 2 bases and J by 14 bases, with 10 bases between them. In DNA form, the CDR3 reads TGTGCCAGCAGTTTAAGCGGACGAACCCTCCACTTT. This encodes CASSLSGRTLHF.

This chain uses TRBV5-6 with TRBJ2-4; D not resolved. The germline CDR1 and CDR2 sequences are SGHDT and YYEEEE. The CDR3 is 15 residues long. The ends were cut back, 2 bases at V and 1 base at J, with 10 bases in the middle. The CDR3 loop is CASSFLGNAKNIQYF. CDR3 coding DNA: TGTGCCAGCAGCTTTCTAGGGAACGCCAAAAACATTCAGTACTTC. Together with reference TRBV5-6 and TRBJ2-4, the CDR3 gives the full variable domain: DAGVTQSPTHLIKTRGQQVTLRCSPKSGHDTVSWYQQALGQGPQFIFQYYEEEERQRGNFPDRFSGHQFPNYSSELNVNALLLGDSALYLCASSFLGNAKNIQYFGAGTRLSVL.